This T cell receptor (beta chain) was obtained from a study of blood T cell repertoires in COVID-19. Study-level background: Donors in the United States, Italy and Spain gave samples during acute or convalescent COVID-19. From T cells, B-cell-depleted T cells, or PBMCs came the material, which was cDNA or gDNA.

Original data processing: From reference gene primer amplification, estimates of nucleated cell counts were derived. Using immunoSEQ multiplex PCR, the repertoire was profiled, and TCRdb retains in-frame clones only, with some absent. V, J and clone size are those of that table, while D and trimming were read from the DNA. This sample has some 190,000 clones; 70% to 90% occur once, and the top ten carry more than 4.5%. The CDR3 totals 23 residues. V lost 3 bases to trimming and J lost 3 bases; unmatched junction nucleotides: 26. This sequence joins TRBV23-1 and TRBJ2-7, with 13 bases matching TRBD2. TRBV23-1 is classed as an ORF, of uncertain function. This clonotype was sampled from a woman between 65 and 79 years old with active or convalescent COVID-19. Sequencing was done on a sample of peripheral blood. The CDR3 nucleotides read TGCGCCAGCAGTCACTACAGCAGGGGGCTGAGGACTAGCGGGAGCGGTTATTTCTACGAGCAGTACTTC. Translation gives CASSHYSRGLRTSGSGYFYEQYF.